A selection of T cell receptor beta chains follows, all from one sample in a study of blood T cells in healthy people across ages. TCRdb re-derived calls from the 5' RACE reads in MiXCR, one entry per CDR3 protein. Among 1.5 million to 2 million distinct CDR3 sequences listed, about 30% were seen once. Sequencing was carried out using blood. These receptors originate from a woman aged 25 to 39 in good health. The CDR3 runs from the conserved cysteine through the conserved F or W. Fields, in order: J gene, V gene, clone size, CDR3 length, D gene, CDR3 protein, CDR3 DNA. The D gene is left open where the match is weak. Only part of the rows carry a size: once, few, many, or a class if the clone is expanded.

J: TRBJ2-7
V: TRBV9
size: -
length: 14
D: TRBD1
CDR3: CASSGRDSNNEQYF
DNA: TGTGCCAGCAGCGGCCGGGACAGTAACAATGAGCAGTACTTC

J: TRBJ1-5
V: TRBV19
size: -
length: 15
D: -
CDR3: CASSNPGARNQPQHF
DNA: TGTGCCAGTAGTAACCCGGGGGCGAGGAATCAGCCCCAGCATTTT

J: TRBJ2-1
V: TRBV3-1
size: -
length: 15
D: -
CDR3: CASSQVGRNRNGQFF
DNA: TGTGCCAGCAGCCAAGTGGGACGGAATAGGAATGGGCAGTTCTTC

J: TRBJ1-1
V: TRBV9
size: few
length: 14
D: -
CDR3: CASSDGGESTEAFF
DNA: TGTGCCAGCAGCGATGGGGGGGAGAGCACTGAAGCTTTCTTT

J: TRBJ2-5
V: TRBV10-3
size: few
length: 12
D: -
CDR3: CAISGTGEVQYF
DNA: TGTGCCATCAGTGGGACCGGGGAAGTGCAGTACTTC

J: TRBJ2-7
V: TRBV4-2
size: few
length: 16
D: TRBD1
CDR3: CASSHYPGQGIYEQYF
DNA: TGTGCCAGCAGTCACTACCCGGGACAGGGCATCTACGAGCAGTACTTC

J: TRBJ1-2
V: TRBV20-1
size: -
length: 13
D: -
CDR3: CSASELSNYGYTF
DNA: TGCAGTGCCTCCGAACTCTCTAACTATGGCTACACCTTC

J: TRBJ1-2
V: TRBV19
size: -
length: 14
D: -
CDR3: CATAISKGAYGYTF
DNA: TGTGCCACCGCAATTAGCAAGGGAGCCTATGGCTACACCTTC

J: TRBJ1-2
V: TRBV18
size: few
length: 16
D: -
CDR3: CASSPSQGRESYGYTF
DNA: TGTGCCAGCTCACCCTCTCAGGGGCGAGAGTCCTATGGCTACACCTTC

J: TRBJ2-7
V: TRBV5-1
size: -
length: 14
D: -
CDR3: CASSLTQAPSEQYF
DNA: TGCGCCAGCAGCTTGACCCAAGCGCCTTCGGAGCAGTACTTC

J: TRBJ2-7
V: TRBV7-2
size: many
length: 15
D: -
CDR3: CASNRRGPFSNEQYF
DNA: TGTGCCAGCAACCGGAGGGGCCCCTTTTCCAACGAGCAGTACTTC

J: TRBJ1-4
V: TRBV7-9
size: few
length: 17
D: -
CDR3: CASSFNRGASTNEKLFF
DNA: TGTGCCAGCAGCTTTAACAGAGGGGCCTCCACTAATGAAAAACTGTTTTTT

J: TRBJ2-3
V: TRBV9
size: -
length: 15
D: -
CDR3: CASSVAGDGCGTQYF
DNA: TGTGCCAGCAGCGTAGCAGGGGATGGTTGTGGTACGCAGTATTTT

J: TRBJ2-5
V: TRBV7-2
size: -
length: 13
D: TRBD2
CDR3: CASSSDRGGTLYF
DNA: TGTGCCAGCAGCTCCGATAGGGGAGGGACCCTGTACTTC

J: TRBJ1-2
V: TRBV19
size: few
length: 16
D: TRBD1
CDR3: CASKEDRGLSNYGYTF
DNA: TGTGCCAGTAAGGAGGACAGGGGCCTCTCTAACTATGGCTACACCTTC

J: TRBJ1-5
V: TRBV4-2
size: many
length: 14
D: -
CDR3: CASSQAGSYQPQHF
DNA: TGTGCCAGCAGCCAGGCGGGGTCATATCAGCCCCAGCATTTT

J: TRBJ1-2
V: TRBV6-6
size: once
length: 14
D: TRBD1
CDR3: CASTRAGQDYGYTF
DNA: TGTGCCAGCACCCGAGCGGGACAGGACTATGGCTACACCTTC

J: TRBJ2-1
V: TRBV12-3/TRBV12-4
size: few
length: 16
D: TRBD2
CDR3: CASSPSSGRRHNEQFF
DNA: TGTGCCAGCAGTCCCTCTAGCGGGAGGAGACACAATGAGCAGTTCTTC

J: TRBJ2-3
V: TRBV20-1
size: few
length: 13
D: -
CDR3: CSAYQGSSDTQYF
DNA: TGCAGTGCTTATCAGGGTTCCTCAGATACGCAGTATTTT

J: TRBJ2-1
V: TRBV20-1
size: -
length: 14
D: TRBD2
CDR3: CSVEGLGPYNEQFF
DNA: TGCAGTGTTGAGGGACTAGGTCCCTACAATGAGCAGTTCTTC

J: TRBJ2-7
V: TRBV29-1
size: few
length: 13
D: -
CDR3: CSAAGGSSYKQYF
DNA: TGCAGCGCCGCCGGGGGAAGCTCCTACAAGCAGTACTTC

J: TRBJ2-1
V: TRBV7-8
size: once
length: 16
D: -
CDR3: CASSLSRTPLYNEQFF
DNA: TGTGCCAGCAGCTTATCCCGGACTCCCCTTTACAATGAGCAGTTCTTC

J: TRBJ2-1
V: TRBV12-3/TRBV12-4
size: few
length: 14
D: -
CDR3: CASSLIRLGGEQFF
DNA: TGTGCCAGCAGTTTAATCCGGCTTGGCGGTGAGCAGTTCTTC

J: TRBJ2-7
V: TRBV20-1
size: many
length: 12
D: -
CDR3: CSARADTYEQYF
DNA: TGCAGTGCTAGAGCGGACACCTACGAGCAGTACTTC

J: TRBJ2-5
V: TRBV20-1
size: many
length: 13
D: -
CDR3: CSAKLPNQETQYF
DNA: TGCAGTGCTAAGCTCCCAAACCAAGAGACCCAGTACTTC